The sample holds a few counts of the clone carrying this T cell receptor beta chain. The antigen is unknown. The sample originates from a study of beta chain features in type 1 diabetes. The CDR3 length is 18 residues. Investigators reverse transcribed all isolated RNA, so they sequenced expressed TCRB transcripts. Method: immunoSEQ multiplex PCR; TCRdb's copy keeps in-frame clones and lacks some. The sample includes hundreds of thousands of clones, approximately 15% of them seen just once. Study results and caveats: Across patients, naive, central memory and Treg TCRB repertoires exhibited apparently greater similarity than was observed across healthy donors.

The chain has TRBV12-2 and TRBJ2-7; TRBD2 is the table's D call and was not checked against the DNA. TRBV12-2 is an annotated pseudogene. The sequenced sample was naive CD4+ T cells from blood. This sequence originates from a man aged 25-45 years in good health. The CDR3 coding sequence is TGTGCAAGTCGCTTCGGTGGATTTTTAGCGGGAGGTGTCTACGAGCAGTACGTC. It encodes CASRFGGFLAGGVYEQYV.